The 17 T cell receptor beta chains in this list originate from one sample, sequenced in a study of OX40 agonist ivuxolimab in advanced cancers. Repertoires were generated with immunoSEQ multiplex PCR, while TCRdb's copy carries only in-frame clones and drops some. Here the sample spans about 54,000 clones, approximately 80% being singletons. This material consisted of CD4+ or CD8+ T cells sorted from blood, taken in a trial of the OX40 agonist ivuxolimab. All receptors come from an adult with an advanced solid tumor such as melanoma, head and neck, liver or kidney cancer.

V and J are TRBV7-9 and TRBJ1-2; D is possibly TRBD1 (6 bases). V was trimmed by 5 bases and J by 0 bases, leaving 10 bases between them. In germline, CDR1 is SEHNR, CDR2 FQNEAQ (reference sequence). The CDR3 contains 14 residues. CDR3 region: CASSQGQPNYGYTF. DNA for the CDR3: TGTGCCAGCAGCCAAGGACAGCCTAACTATGGCTACACCTTC.

The chain links TRBV19 to TRBJ2-1; D remains ambiguous. Germline CDR1 LNHDA, CDR2 SQIVND (reference sequence). Trimming removed 5 bases at V and 6 bases at J, with 14 bases between. The CDR3 spans 14 residues. CDR3: CASSLRPPGNEQFF. The DNA for the CDR3 is TGTGCCAGTAGTCTCCGACCCCCGGGCAATGAGCAGTTCTTC.

This clone has more than one count but fewer than ten. V and J are TRBV11-2 and TRBJ1-5; D ambiguous. Trimming stripped 4 bases from V and 4 bases from J, with 5 bases between. This CDR3 is 12 amino acids long. CDR1 and CDR2 (germline): SGHAT, FQNNGV. The CDR3 region has the DNA TGTGCCAGCAGCTCGGTAAATCAGCCCCAGCATTTT. Translating gives CASSSVNQPQHF.

The chain joins TRBV5-1 to TRBJ1-1; the D is unclear. The CDR3 runs to 16 residues. The germline V gene encodes CDR1 SGHRS and CDR2 YFSETQ. V was cut by 4 bases and J by 0 bases, with 16 bases left in between. The CDR3 is CASSQQWGTMNTEAFF. The CDR3 DNA follows: TGCGCCAGCAGCCAACAGTGGGGAACTATGAACACTGAAGCTTTCTTT.

This chain connects TRBV5-1 to TRBJ2-6; D may match TRBD1 or TRBD2 (7 bases each). The V gene lost 4 bases and the J gene lost 1 base, with 9 bases spanning the gap. Germline CDR1 and CDR2: SGHRS and YFSETQ. CDR3 length: 15 residues. The chain's CDR3 is CASSQGGSGANVLTF. The CDR3, as DNA: TGCGCCAGCAGCCAGGGGGGGTCTGGGGCCAACGTCCTGACTTTC. The full variable domain, in which reference TRBV5-1 and TRBJ2-6 provide the parts outside the CDR3, is KAGVTQTPRYLIKTRGQQVTLSCSPISGHRSVSWYQQTPGQGLQFLFEYFSETQRNKGNFPGRFSGRQFSNSRSEMNVSTLELGDSALYLCASSQGGSGANVLTFGAGSRLTVL.

The chain carries TRBV10-1 and TRBJ2-2; D gene uncertain. The germline gives CDR1 WNHNN, CDR2 SYGVQD (reference sequence). This CDR3 spans 14 amino acids. Trimming took off 0 bases at V and 9 bases at J, with 11 bases between the two ends. The chain's CDR3 is CASSESRPPRELFF. The CDR3 DNA reads TGCGCCAGCAGTGAGTCCAGGCCACCCCGGGAGCTGTTTTTT.

This chain connects TRBV16 to TRBJ1-4; D ambiguous. The V gene lost 4 bases and the J gene lost 0 bases, with 6 bases spanning the gap. Germline V CDR1 and CDR2: KGHSY, FQNENV. This CDR3 is 14 amino acids long. CDR3 nucleotide sequence: TGTGCCAGCAGCCCCGGCGCAACTAATGAAAAACTGTTTTTT. Its translation: CASSPGATNEKLFF.

The chain is built from TRBV11-3 and TRBJ2-3; no definite D call. Germline CDR1 SGHNT, CDR2 YENEEA. Trimming stripped 3 bases from V and 6 bases from J, with 10 bases between. This CDR3 has 13 residues. In nucleotides, the CDR3 is TGTGCCAGCAGCTTGGGCCCTAGGGATACGCAGTATTTT. This sequence encodes CASSLGPRDTQYF.

The chain has TRBV29-1 and TRBJ2-1; the D gene is possibly TRBD2 (5 bases). There are 15 residues in the CDR3. Trimming left V 4 bases short and J 1 base short, with 14 bases between. The germline CDR1 and CDR2 sequences are SQVTM and ANQGSEA. The DNA of the CDR3 is TGCAGCGTTGTTGGGAGCTTACTTTCCTACAATGAGCAGTTCTTC. Translation gives CSVVGSLLSYNEQFF.

The chain links TRBV5-6 to TRBJ2-3; 7 bases align to TRBD1. Trimming took 7 bases from V and 9 from J; bases not matched to a gene: 11. CDR1 and CDR2 from the germline V gene are SGHDT and YYEEEE. The CDR3 contains 13 residues. In DNA, the CDR3 is TGTGCCAGCGCGCCCCCGGGACAGCAAACGCAGTATTTT. Translated: CASAPPGQQTQYF.

The rearrangement uses TRBV5-1 and TRBJ2-3; 9 bases are shared with TRBD2. With V trimmed by 5 bases and J by 3 bases, 10 bases remained unmatched. This CDR3 spans 16 amino acids. Germline V CDR1 and CDR2: SGHRS, YFSETQ. The chain's CDR3 is CASRGTSTFLTDTQYF. CDR3 coding DNA: TGCGCCAGCAGAGGGACTAGCACCTTTCTGACAGATACGCAGTATTTT.

The chain employs TRBV5-1 and TRBJ2-3; 12 bases are shared with TRBD2. There are 15 residues in the CDR3. Germline V gene lookup returns CDR1 SGHRS and CDR2 YFSETQ. V lost 4 bases to trimming and J lost 4 bases; unmatched junction nucleotides: 4. The CDR3 nucleotides are TGCGCCAGCAGCCCTAGCGGGGGGGGATCAGATACGCAGTATTTT. Amino acid sequence: CASSPSGGGSDTQYF.

This clone was counted between two and nine times. The rearrangement links TRBV19 to TRBJ1-2, with TRBD1 as a possible D gene (5 bases). There are 14 residues in the CDR3. Germline V lookup: CDR1 LNHDA, CDR2 SQIVND (reference sequence). The ends were cut back, 3 bases at V and 5 bases at J, with 13 bases in the middle. CDR3 coding DNA: TGTGCCAGTAGTATCACAGGATCAAAATATGGCTACACCTTC. As protein: CASSITGSKYGYTF.

The rearrangement joins TRBV15 to TRBJ2-1; the D gene is possibly TRBD2 (6 bases). Trimming took off 4 bases at V and 5 bases at J, with 18 bases between the two ends. Germline values: CDR1 LNHNV, CDR2 YYDKDF (reference sequence). The CDR3 contains 16 residues. The CDR3 coding sequence is TGTGCCACCAGCAAATCCGTGGGGGGATTGGACAATGAGCAGTTCTTC. It translates to CATSKSVGGLDNEQFF.

The V gene is TRBV27, the J gene TRBJ2-2, with D perhaps matching TRBD2 (6 bases). The CDR3 sequence is 17 residues long. Germline V CDR1 and CDR2: MNHEY, SMNVEV (reference sequence). Trimming took off 5 bases at V and 5 bases at J, with 21 bases between the two ends. CDR3 sequence: CASSPHSGPVGTGELFF. The CDR3 bases are TGTGCCAGCAGTCCCCACAGCGGGCCCGTAGGTACCGGGGAGCTGTTTTTT.

The J gene is TRBJ1-5, the V gene TRBV28; D unclear. This CDR3 is 18 amino acids long. V was shortened by 3 bases and J by 0 bases, with 18 bases between the two germline ends. Germline V lookup: CDR1 MDHEN, CDR2 SYDVKM. The CDR3 nucleotides are TGTGCCAGCAGTTTTAACCCCGGGCAGCCCTATAGCAATCAGCCCCAGCATTTT. Translation gives CASSFNPGQPYSNQPQHF.

J is TRBJ1-2 and V is TRBV11-2; no definite D call. This CDR3 is built from 14 residues. Germline V gene data show CDR1 as SGHAT and CDR2 as FQNNGV. Trimming removed 3 bases from V and 8 bases from J, with 16 bases in between. The CDR3 DNA is TGTGCCAGCAGCTTGTCGACATCACGACGGGGCTACACCTTC. This gives the protein CASSLSTSRRGYTF.